The 21 T cell receptor beta chains presented below share a single source sample, sequenced in a study of shared clonotypes between healthy human individuals. Here immunoSEQ multiplex PCR was the method, and the copy in TCRdb shows in-frame clones only, minus some. The sample includes roughly 2.4 million clones, about 94% of them seen just once. The sequencing input was naive CD4+ T cells sorted from blood. Subset meaning: CD45RA+ positively selected. These receptors came from a young man in good health.

V gene TRBV5-1 combines with J gene TRBJ2-3; 7 nucleotides agree with TRBD1. Trimming took 4 bases from V and 3 from J; bases not matched to a gene: 8. The CDR3 runs to 15 residues. Germline CDR1 SGHRS, CDR2 YFSETQ. CDR3 in amino acids: CASSHGQERTDTQYF. CDR3 in DNA: TGCGCCAGCAGCCACGGACAGGAAAGAACAGATACGCAGTATTTT.

V gene TRBV5-4 combines with J gene TRBJ1-5; D gene ambiguous. This CDR3 is built from 12 residues. Germline CDR1 and CDR2: SGHNT and YYREEE (reference sequence). Trimming pared 4 bases from V and 4 bases from J, leaving 6 bases between. CDR3: CASSGVNQPQHF. CDR3 in DNA: TGTGCCAGCAGCGGGGTAAATCAGCCCCAGCATTTT.

This clone was observed a single time. The CDR3 nucleotides read TGCGCCAGCAGCTTGGGAGGAGAGGCTAATGAAAAACTGTTTTTT. It is translated as CASSLGGEANEKLFF. V usage is TRBV5-1 and J usage is TRBJ1-4; D call uncertain. Germline V gene data show CDR1 as SGHRS and CDR2 as YFSETQ. V lost 0 bases, J lost 3 bases, and 9 bases lay in between. CDR3 length equals 15 residues.

This chain connects TRBV6-5 to TRBJ2-4; 9 positions agree with TRBD1. V shed 5 bases, J shed 8 bases, and the junction held 7 bases outside the gene matches. Germline V gene data show CDR1 as MNHEY and CDR2 as SVGAGI. CDR3 length: 14 residues. The CDR3 DNA reads as TGTGCCAGCAGTCAACCGGGACAGGGAGACATTCAGTACTTC. Translated: CASSQPGQGDIQYF.

The chain has TRBV19 and TRBJ2-3; possibly TRBD2 for D (6 bases). Germline V CDR1 and CDR2: LNHDA, SQIVND (reference sequence). V was pared by 3 bases and J by 3 bases, with 10 bases between. This CDR3 has 14 residues. The CDR3 nucleotides read TGTGCCAGTAGTATTTACGGGAGTACAGATACGCAGTATTTT. It yields the protein CASSIYGSTDTQYF.

CDR3 in DNA: TGTGCCAGCAGCTTAGCAGGTAGCTCCTACAATGAGCAGTTCTTC. Protein sequence: CASSLAGSSYNEQFF. The chain recombines TRBV7-6 with TRBJ2-1; D gene ambiguous. The germline gives CDR1 SGHVS, CDR2 FNYEAQ. This CDR3 is built from 15 residues. V lost 0 bases and J lost 0, with 6 bases in between.

The rearrangement joins TRBV10-1 to TRBJ1-1; 7 nucleotides line up with TRBD1. The CDR3 sequence is 14 residues long. V gave up 6 bases and J gave up 1 base; unmatched junction bases: 5. The germline V gene has CDR1 WNHNN and CDR2 SYGVQD (reference sequence). In DNA form, the CDR3 reads TGCGCCAGCAGAGAAGGGGGCCCGAACACTGAAGCTTTCTTT. The encoded protein is CASREGGPNTEAFF.

The chain joins TRBV20-1 to TRBJ2-3; D gene uncertain. Trimming shortened V by 2 bases and J by 10 bases, and 10 bases separated the two germline ends. The CDR3 spans 11 residues. Per germline, CDR1 DFQATT and CDR2 SNEGSKA (reference sequence). The CDR3 DNA follows: TGCAGTGCTAGATTTCCTGACTCGCAGTATTTT. This translates into CSARFPDSQYF.

The rearrangement links TRBV6-5 to TRBJ2-5, with D perhaps being TRBD1 or TRBD2 (5 bases each). CDR1 and CDR2 (germline): MNHEY, SVGAGI. V lost 1 base, J lost 4 bases, and 10 bases lay in between. The CDR3 has 14 residues. CDR3 DNA sequence: TGTGCCAGCAGTTACTGGGGGAGCGGAGAGACCCAGTACTTC. Protein product: CASSYWGSGETQYF.

Notes on this clone: This CDR3 is also generated by other DNA sequences in the sample. The rearrangement links TRBV5-1 to TRBJ2-2; tentatively, D is TRBD1 or TRBD2 (5 bases each). CDR3 length: 14 amino acids. With 2 bases removed from V and 4 bases from J, the gap between germline ends came to 9 bases. Looked up from germline, CDR1 is SGHRS and CDR2 is YFSETQ. CDR3 DNA sequence: TGCGCCAGCAGCTTTTCCGGGGCCACCGGGGAGCTGTTTTTT. Amino acid sequence: CASSFSGATGELFF.

The chain employs TRBV29-1 and TRBJ2-7, with D perhaps matching TRBD2 (6 bases). Trimming removed 3 bases at V and 0 bases at J, with 18 bases between. The CDR3 spans 16 residues. The germline gives CDR1 SQVTM, CDR2 ANQGSEA. CDR3 amino acids: CSVEGGIEDGSYEQYF. The DNA for the CDR3 is TGCAGCGTTGAGGGAGGCATAGAGGATGGCTCCTACGAGCAGTACTTC.

This clone was observed once. The chain couples TRBV5-1 to TRBJ1-1; 10 bases map to TRBD1. V shed 0 bases, J shed 1 base, and the junction held 9 bases outside the gene matches. The CDR3 totals 18 residues. Germline values: CDR1 SGHRS, CDR2 YFSETQ. The CDR3 loop is CASSLGLSRDRGNTEAFF. The DNA for the CDR3 is TGCGCCAGCAGCTTGGGCCTTAGCAGGGACAGGGGGAACACTGAAGCTTTCTTT.

The chain joins TRBV28 to TRBJ1-4, with 9 nucleotides matching TRBD1. This CDR3 has 16 amino acids. Germline-derived CDR1 and CDR2 are MDHEN and SYDVKM. The junction had 12 bases not matched to a gene; V was cut back by 5 bases and J by 8 bases. As DNA, the CDR3 is TGTGCCAGCAGTCCTGGGACAGGGCTCGTTGGAGAAAAACTGTTTTTT. This gives the protein CASSPGTGLVGEKLFF.

The gene calls are TRBV28 and TRBJ2-7, with D possibly being TRBD1 (5 bases). V gave up 6 bases and J gave up 9 bases, with 12 bases separating them. CDR3 length equals 11 residues. Germline loops: CDR1 MDHEN, CDR2 SYDVKM. The CDR3 nucleotides read TGTGCCAGCAGAGCGCAGGGCGGGCAGTACTTC. Translating gives CASRAQGGQYF.

The chain uses TRBV6-5 and TRBJ2-4; 7 bases fit TRBD1. V trimming: 8 bases; J trimming: 4 bases; junction bases outside the gene matches: 11. Germline CDR1 MNHEY, CDR2 SVGAGI. This CDR3 comprises 15 residues. CDR3 sequence reads: CASRSSQGDKNIQYF. The CDR3, as DNA: TGTGCCAGCCGATCCTCTCAGGGGGATAAAAACATTCAGTACTTC.

The V call is TRBV6-6, the J call TRBJ2-7; D could derive from TRBD1 or TRBD2 (5 bases each). Trimming shortened V by 6 bases and J by 2 bases, and 20 bases separated the two germline ends. CDR1 is MNHNY, CDR2 SVGAGI, per germline (reference sequence). CDR3 size: 16 residues. In DNA form, the CDR3 reads TGTGCCAGCAGCGGGACGTCCCCTATATCTGCCTACGAGCAGTACTTC. Amino acids: CASSGTSPISAYEQYF.

Worth noting for this clone: This specimen includes other DNA sequences encoding the same CDR3. The rearrangement uses TRBV5-1 and TRBJ2-7; possible D gene TRBD1, 5 bases. Trimming shortened V by 2 bases and J by 6 bases, and 12 bases separated the two germline ends. Germline loops: CDR1 SGHRS, CDR2 YFSETQ. The CDR3 runs to 13 residues. In DNA, the CDR3 is TGCGCCAGCAGCTTAGGGGATAGGGGCGAGCAGTACTTC. Amino acid sequence: CASSLGDRGEQYF.

The chain uses TRBV7-3 and TRBJ1-2; D not certain. The CDR3 runs 14 residues. V lost 4 bases, J lost 9 bases, and 18 bases lay in between. Germline CDR1 and CDR2: SGHTA and FQGTGA. CDR3 bases: TGTGCCAGCAGCTCCCCCGAGGCCAGAGGTAGCTACACCTTC. Translating it yields CASSSPEARGSYTF.

V usage is TRBV10-3 and J usage is TRBJ2-1; 9 bases are a match to TRBD2. The junction had 10 bases not matched to a gene; V was cut back by 5 bases and J by 8 bases. CDR1 and CDR2 (germline): ENHRY, SYGVKD. This CDR3 comprises 15 residues. The chain's CDR3 is CAISLFKREVDEQFF. CDR3 DNA sequence: TGTGCCATCAGTCTCTTTAAGCGGGAGGTCGATGAGCAGTTCTTC.

The V gene is TRBV28, the J gene TRBJ2-5, with 8 bases fitting TRBD1. The end of the DNA fits TRBJ2-7 better, so the J call may be wrong. CDR1 is MDHEN, CDR2 SYDVKM, per germline. The CDR3 has 14 residues. This CDR3 reads CATYSADRGYEQYF. The DNA for the CDR3 is TGTGCCACCTACTCCGCAGACAGGGGCTACGAGCAGTACTTC.

The chain combines TRBV6-6 with TRBJ1-1; 8 bases map to TRBD1. V trimming: 6 bases; J trimming: 1 base; junction bases outside the gene matches: 4. The CDR3 is 14 residues long. Germline CDR1 and CDR2: MNHNY and SVGAGI (reference sequence). This CDR3 is CASSPTGANTEAFF. For the CDR3, the DNA is TGTGCCAGCAGCCCGACAGGGGCGAACACTGAAGCTTTCTTT.